A single T cell receptor (beta chain) is shown here with its context. Its matching antigen is unknown. Within the library, unique molecular identifiers were attached to each individual cDNA molecule. In the source study's methods: Per sample, the median was 95,638 TCRs, with values from around 25,000 to 690,000. TCRdb reprocessed the RACE reads with MiXCR, giving one entry per CDR3 protein. TCRdb, rather than the study authors, made the V and J calls. The top ten hold 1.5% to 2% of the sample, which has about 46,000 distinct CDR3 sequences, roughly 4% seen once. This entry comes from a study of human T cells and chemical hapten exposure. Study results and caveats: TCRs exceeding 1 in 1000 frequency stayed unchanged with DPC sensitization.

Time point denoted: healthy volunteer bleed at 2 weeks. Unfractionated whole blood was the source of the extracted total RNA. V was pared by 2 bases and J by 10 bases, with 9 bases of the junction left unmatched. From germline, CDR1 is LNHDA and CDR2 SQIVND (reference sequence). There are 15 residues in the CDR3. Sequencing was performed on whole blood. The TCR was taken from a female donor in good health. Some clones in this sample may be carry-over from other donors' samples. J is TRBJ2-1 and V is TRBV19; 9 bases agree with TRBD2. The CDR3 sequence: CASSITGTSLEEQFF. CDR3 coding DNA: TGTGCCAGTAGTATAACCGGGACTAGCCTAGAGGAGCAGTTCTTC.